The present T cell receptor (beta chain) was sequenced within a study of blood T cells in healthy people across ages. A second PCR, run for about 7 to 11 cycles, used a sample-barcoded 5' primer plus a J-beta primer mix. One entry per CDR3 protein, called by TCRdb with MiXCR from the 5' RACE reads. Among 540,000 or so distinct CDR3 sequences listed, under 30% were seen once. This clonotype was recorded a few times. Another study also made use of these data, one on T cells of mothers and their children. From that paper: In unrelated and related pairs, TCR recombination output is shaped in a similar way by thymic selection.

The sample consisted of blood. The receptor was isolated from a boy younger than 18 in good health.

The CDR3 is CAWSLPVYNTGELFF. The CDR3, as DNA: TGTGCCTGGAGCCTCCCCGTCTACAACACCGGGGAGCTGTTTTTT. This sequence joins TRBV30 and TRBJ2-2; D unresolved. Germline assignment: CDR1 GTSNPN and CDR2 SVGIG (reference sequence). Trimming shortened V by 3 bases and J by 2 bases, and 13 bases separated the two germline ends. The CDR3 spans 15 residues.